Following are 25 T cell receptor beta chains from one sample sequenced in a study of control samples from healthy donors and cancer patients. Assay: immunoSEQ multiplex PCR; the TCRdb copy retains only in-frame clones and omits some. The table records tens of thousands of clones, 93% of them present only once. The sample taken for sequencing was PBMCs. These receptors all come from a woman in her thirties or forties with lung cancer.

This clone was seen more than once but under ten times. The chain's CDR3 is CASSQDRDPYEQYF. The CDR3 DNA reads as TGTGCCAGCTCACAGGACAGGGATCCCTACGAGCAGTACTTC. The chain is built from TRBV18 and TRBJ2-7; TRBD1 matches 8 bases. There are 14 residues in the CDR3. Trimming took 4 bases from V and 2 from J; bases not matched to a gene: 4. In germline, CDR1 is KGHSH, CDR2 LQKENI.

V and J are TRBV4-1 and TRBJ1-1; D call uncertain. V gave up 1 base and J gave up 1 base, with 13 bases separating them. Per the germline V gene, CDR1 is MGHRA and CDR2 is YSYEKL. This CDR3 has 16 residues. The CDR3 spells CASSQVPRLTNTEAFF. CDR3 in DNA: TGCGCCAGCAGCCAAGTACCCAGGCTGACGAACACTGAAGCTTTCTTT.

This clone is medium-sized (0.01 to 0.1%) by share. This chain links TRBV5-4 with TRBJ1-2, with 9 bases identical to TRBD1. From germline, CDR1 is SGHNT and CDR2 YYREEE (reference sequence). This CDR3 region has 15 residues. The V segment lost 4 bases and the J segment 6 bases; nucleotides outside the gene matches: 10. CDR3 amino acids: CASSLFRDRVDGYTF. For the CDR3, the DNA is TGTGCCAGCAGCCTCTTTAGGGACAGGGTGGATGGCTACACCTTC.

V and J are TRBV19 and TRBJ1-4; perhaps TRBD1 as D (5 bases). The CDR3 spans 12 residues. The germline CDR1 and CDR2 sequences are LNHDA and SQIVND (reference sequence). With 9 bases removed from V and 7 bases from J, the gap between germline ends came to 12 bases. In DNA form, the CDR3 reads TGTGCCAGCTCAGGGAAAGGTGAAAAACTGTTTTTT. Protein product: CASSGKGEKLFF.

V and J are TRBV5-1 and TRBJ1-1; tentatively, D is TRBD1 (5 bases). The CDR3 sequence is 13 residues long. V dropped 0 bases and J dropped 6 bases, with 9 bases sitting between them. Germline loops: CDR1 SGHRS, CDR2 YFSETQ. In nucleotides, the CDR3 is TGCGCCAGCAGCTTGGAAGGGGTGGCTGAAGCTTTCTTT. It is translated as CASSLEGVAEAFF.

The V and J genes are TRBV5-1 and TRBJ1-1; 7 nucleotides align to TRBD1. Germline values: CDR1 SGHRS, CDR2 YFSETQ. J gave up 1 base and V 4 bases, and 7 bases lay outside the gene matches. The CDR3 covers 15 residues. CDR3 sequence reads: CASSAGQVSNTEAFF. The DNA for the CDR3 is TGCGCCAGCAGCGCAGGACAGGTTTCGAACACTGAAGCTTTCTTT.

The chain carries TRBV18 and TRBJ1-1; possible D gene TRBD1, 5 bases. This CDR3 has 14 residues. CDR1 and CDR2 from the germline V gene are KGHSH and LQKENI. V was clipped by 2 bases and J by 1 base, with 8 bases between them. In nucleotides, the CDR3 is TGTGCCAGCTCACCAATCAGGGAGAACACTGAAGCTTTCTTT. Its translation is CASSPIRENTEAFF.

The chain has TRBV3-1 (or the pseudogene TRBV3-2) and TRBJ1-5; D is unresolved. The CDR3 contains 13 residues. Germline CDR1 reads LGHDT; CDR2 reads YNNKEL (reference sequence). Trimming cost V 1 base and J 6 bases, with 7 bases left between them. CDR3 loop: CASSQVVGQPQHF. The CDR3 coding sequence is TGTGCCAGCAGCCAAGTTGTGGGTCAGCCCCAGCATTTT.

This clone was detected once. The V and J genes are TRBV5-8 and TRBJ2-7, with D possibly TRBD1 on 6 matching bases. Germline V gene data show CDR1 as SGHTS and CDR2 as YDEGEE. CDR3 length: 15 amino acids. Trimming shortened V by 4 bases and J by 3 bases, and 17 bases separated the two germline ends. CDR3 coding DNA: TGTGCCAGCAGCCCCGGGACACCGGGGAGCTACGAGCAGTACTTC. Its protein is CASSPGTPGSYEQYF.

This clone was seen once. This chain uses TRBV7-2 with TRBJ2-7; D could derive from TRBD1 or TRBD2 (6 bases each). CDR1 and CDR2 (germline): SGHTA, FQGNSA. CDR3 length: 16 amino acids. V lost 5 bases and J lost 3, with 20 bases in between. In nucleotides, the CDR3 is TGTGCCAGCAGCCCAATGCCGGGGGCCCCAAACTACGAGCAGTACTTC. Its translation: CASSPMPGAPNYEQYF. Based on the CDR3 plus reference TRBV7-2 and TRBJ2-7, the full variable domain is GAGVSQSPSNKVTEKGKDVELRCDPISGHTALYWYRQSLGQGLEFLIYFQGNSAPDKSGLPSDRFSAERTGGSVSTLTIQRTQQEDSAVYLCASSPMPGAPNYEQYFGPGTRLTVT.

The chain employs TRBV19 and TRBJ1-2, with D perhaps TRBD1 (5 bases). Germline values: CDR1 LNHDA, CDR2 SQIVND (reference sequence). Deletions cut 3 bases from V and 3 bases from J, with 11 bases between. The CDR3 is 14 amino acids. The DNA for the CDR3 is TGTGCCAGTAGTATTCCCGGGGCCCACTATGGCTACACCTTC. It yields the protein CASSIPGAHYGYTF.

The chain links TRBV6-4 to TRBJ2-1; either TRBD1 or TRBD2 may supply D (5 bases each). Germline CDR1 is MRHNA and CDR2 is SNTAGT. The CDR3 contains 15 residues. The ends were cut back, 2 bases at V and 5 bases at J, with 13 bases in the middle. The CDR3 coding sequence is TGTGCCAGCAGTGACGGTACGGGGCTCAACAATGAGCAGTTCTTC. This translates into CASSDGTGLNNEQFF.

The chain couples TRBV20-1 to TRBJ2-1; 10 bases align to TRBD2. There are 14 residues in the CDR3. The V gene's germline CDR1 is DFQATT and CDR2 SNEGSKA (reference sequence). J was trimmed by 5 bases and V by 3 bases; bases with no gene match: 4. The CDR3 here is CSASSGGLDNEQFF. The CDR3, as DNA: TGCAGTGCTAGTAGCGGGGGGCTCGACAATGAGCAGTTCTTC.

This clone has only a few counts. V and J are TRBV6-1 and TRBJ2-7; no clear D. Trimming removed 3 bases from V and 5 bases from J, with 2 bases in between. The CDR3 is made up of 10 amino acids. From germline, CDR1 is MNHNS and CDR2 SASEGT. The CDR3 DNA sequence: TGTGCCAGCAGTGAGAACGAGCAGTACTTC. Its translation is CASSENEQYF.

This clone has just one count. V and J are TRBV5-4 and TRBJ2-1, with a weak D call TRBD1 (6 bases). Germline V gene sequence: CDR1 SGHNT, CDR2 YYREEE (reference sequence). The CDR3 extends over 17 amino acids. Trimming took off 0 bases at V and 9 bases at J, with 22 bases between the two ends. CDR3 sequence: CASSLGGHVVSLLEQFF. CDR3 coding DNA: TGTGCCAGCAGCTTGGGGGGACACGTGGTTAGTTTACTTGAGCAGTTCTTC.

The genes are TRBV5-1 and TRBJ2-7, with D uncertain. Germline CDR1 and CDR2: SGHRS and YFSETQ. V lost 1 base and J lost 11, with 16 bases in between. The CDR3 runs to 13 residues. The CDR3 DNA reads TGCGCCAGCAGCTTGAAAAGGCCGTTTGAGGAGTACTTC. Translated, it gives CASSLKRPFEEYF.

As concerns this clone: Germline and junction disagree at one end, which may indicate a read error. The rearrangement links TRBV7-7 to TRBJ2-5, with D maybe TRBD2 (5 bases). CDR3 size: 15 residues. Germline CDR1 reads SSHAT; CDR2 reads FNYEAQ (reference sequence). CDR3 residues: CASSRGVQPQETQYF. DNA of the CDR3: TGTGCTAGCAGCCGGGGAGTCCAGCCTCAAGAGACCCAGTACTTC.

This clone has just one count. This chain links TRBV6-1 with TRBJ1-2; D unresolved. This CDR3 spans 14 amino acids. Trimming stripped 1 base from V and 4 bases from J, with 10 bases between. Germline assignment: CDR1 MNHNS and CDR2 SASEGT. In nucleotides, the CDR3 is TGTGCCAGCAGTGAAGGGCAGGAGCCCTATGGCTACACCTTC. Translating it yields CASSEGQEPYGYTF.

The chain couples TRBV5-1 to TRBJ1-1; D gene uncertain. The CDR3 contains 13 residues. CDR1 and CDR2 (germline): SGHRS, YFSETQ. V lost 3 bases and J 1 base, leaving 7 bases between the germline ends. CDR3 DNA sequence: TGCGCCAGCAGCTCGGCAGAGAACACTGAAGCTTTCTTT. Translated, it gives CASSSAENTEAFF.

The genes are TRBV10-1 and TRBJ2-3; 7 nucleotides align to TRBD2. Germline assignment: CDR1 WNHNN and CDR2 SYGVQD (reference sequence). The V segment lost 6 bases and the J segment 0 bases; nucleotides outside the gene matches: 6. The CDR3 loop spans 15 amino acids. CDR3 nucleotides: TGCGCCAGCAGCGAGGCGGGGGTGAGCACAGATACGCAGTATTTT. Its protein product is CASSEAGVSTDTQYF.

The chain combines TRBV6-5 with TRBJ1-4; 7 nucleotides match TRBD1. Trimming cost V 1 base and J 8 bases; bases outside gene matches: 10. Germline lookup yields CDR1 MNHEY and CDR2 SVGAGI. This CDR3 contains 16 residues. CDR3 amino acids: CASSYFEQGRVEKLFF. The CDR3 nucleotides are TGTGCCAGCAGTTACTTCGAACAGGGGAGAGTGGAAAAACTGTTTTTT.

The V gene is TRBV19, the J gene TRBJ1-1, with TRBD1 matching over 9 bases. This CDR3 contains 16 residues. V lost 7 bases and J lost 1; bases outside the gene matches: 10. CDR1 and CDR2 (germline): LNHDA, SQIVND (reference sequence). CDR3 in amino acids: CASIPHTGGRNTEAFF. The CDR3 DNA is TGTGCCAGTATCCCACATACAGGGGGCCGGAACACTGAAGCTTTCTTT. Combining the CDR3 with reference TRBV19 and TRBJ1-1 gives the whole variable domain DGGITQSPKYLFRKEGQNVTLSCEQNLNHDAMYWYRQDPGQGLRLIYYSQIVNDFQKGDIAEGYSVSREKKESFPLTVTSAQKNPTAFYLCASIPHTGGRNTEAFFGQGTRLTVV.

The gene calls are TRBV7-2 and TRBJ1-3; D ambiguous. V was shortened by 3 bases and J by 5 bases, with 5 bases between the two germline ends. CDR1 is SGHTA, CDR2 FQGNSA, per germline. The CDR3 contains 12 residues. CDR3 in DNA: TGTGCCAGCAGCTTGATGCGAAACACCATATATTTT. Amino acids: CASSLMRNTIYF.

This clone was observed once. This chain connects TRBV28 to TRBJ2-1; D gene uncertain. The CDR3 totals 12 residues. V lost 1 base to trimming and J lost 11 bases, with 9 bases between them. In germline, CDR1 is MDHEN, CDR2 SYDVKM. The CDR3 DNA follows: TGTGCCAGCAGTTTATTAAACAACCAGCAGTTCTTC. As protein: CASSLLNNQQFF. The full variable domain, in which reference TRBV28 and TRBJ2-1 provide the parts outside the CDR3, is DVKVTQSSRYLVKRTGEKVFLECVQDMDHENMFWYRQDPGLGLRLIYFSYDVKMKEKGDIPEGYSVSREKKERFSLILESASTNQTSMYLCASSLLNNQQFFGPGTRLTVL.

The rearrangement joins TRBV7-3 to TRBJ2-1; D is unclear. Germline lookup yields CDR1 SGHTA and CDR2 FQGTGA. The CDR3 loop spans 15 amino acids. Trimming pared 4 bases from V and 5 bases from J, leaving 15 bases between. In DNA, the CDR3 is TGTGCCAGCAGCTCTTTAATCGACGGTAACAATGAGCAGTTCTTC. Its translation is CASSSLIDGNNEQFF.